This passage covers 30 T cell receptor beta chains from one sample sequenced in a study of blood T cell repertoires in COVID-19. The protocol was immunoSEQ multiplex PCR, while the TCRdb copy is restricted to in-frame clones and leaves out a portion. Of 150,000 or so clones in the sample, about 83% were seen once. Source material: PBMCs or T cells enriched from blood (not recorded which). The receptors were sampled from a woman aged 45-65 years who had been exposed to COVID-19.

The CDR3: CAWSFGGLSTDTQYF. CDR3 nucleotide sequence: TGTGCCTGGAGCTTCGGGGGGCTTAGCACAGATACGCAGTATTTT. The chain joins TRBV30 to TRBJ2-3, with D perhaps matching TRBD2 (7 bases). V dropped 3 bases and J dropped 0 bases, with 13 bases sitting between them. Germline V gene lookup returns CDR1 GTSNPN and CDR2 SVGIG (reference sequence). The CDR3 is made up of 15 amino acids.

This clone was recorded only once. The CDR3 region is CASSLGTGYRITSPEQYF. CDR3 in DNA: TGTGCCAGCAGCTTGGGGACAGGGTATCGGATAACCTCTCCGGAGCAGTACTTC. The rearrangement uses TRBV5-6 and TRBJ2-7, with 8 bases identical to TRBD1. Germline trimming cut 0 bases from V and 7 bases from J; bases unmatched to any gene: 18. Germline CDR1 and CDR2: SGHDT and YYEEEE. The CDR3 is 18 residues long.

This clone showed up just once. This sequence joins TRBV9 and TRBJ2-2, with 8 bases identical to TRBD2. This CDR3 is built from 17 residues. With 4 bases clipped from V and 4 bases from J, the junction kept 12 bases outside the gene matches. CDR1 is SGDLS, CDR2 YYNGEE, per germline. The DNA for the CDR3 is TGTGCCAGCAGCCCTTTAGGGAGGGCGGGAGGCACCGGGGAGCTGTTTTTT. It specifies CASSPLGRAGGTGELFF.

The gene calls are TRBV19 and TRBJ2-6, with 8 positions matching TRBD1. The CDR3 spans 16 residues. V trimming: 9 bases; J trimming: 0 bases; junction bases outside the gene matches: 7. Germline CDR1 and CDR2: LNHDA and SQIVND (reference sequence). CDR3 in DNA: TGTGCCAGCTGGACAGGGTTCCCCTCTGGGGCCAACGTCCTGACTTTC. Its protein product is CASWTGFPSGANVLTF.

This clone was picked up a small number of times. V usage is TRBV30 and J usage is TRBJ2-7; D might be TRBD2 (5 bases). The CDR3 loop spans 13 amino acids. V was trimmed by 3 bases and J by 0 bases, leaving 9 bases between them. Germline V gene lookup returns CDR1 GTSNPN and CDR2 SVGIG (reference sequence). The CDR3, as DNA: TGTGCCTGGAGGGAAGCGGTCTCCTACGAGCAGTACTTC. Protein sequence: CAWREAVSYEQYF.

The chain carries TRBV11-2 and TRBJ2-7; 9 nucleotides line up with TRBD2. The CDR3 totals 15 residues. J lost 1 base, V lost 6 bases, and 7 bases had no gene match. Germline CDR1 and CDR2: SGHAT and FQNNGV. The CDR3 protein is CASRGGGVLSYEQYF. The CDR3 bases are TGTGCCAGCAGAGGCGGGGGGGTTCTGTCCTACGAGCAGTACTTC.

This clone came up many times. The gene calls are TRBV10-2 and TRBJ1-2; tentatively, D is TRBD1 (5 bases). The CDR3 loop spans 12 amino acids. Germline CDR1 WSHSY, CDR2 SAAADI. V shed 7 bases and J shed 7 bases, with 13 bases lying between them. CDR3 in DNA: TGCGCCAGCACCCCGGACGGGGGTGGCTACACCTTC. Translation: CASTPDGGGYTF.

This chain joins TRBV20-1 and TRBJ2-3; 9 bases align to TRBD2. The trim removed 3 bases at V and 3 bases at J, leaving 7 bases unmatched. This CDR3 region has 15 residues. Germline-derived CDR1 and CDR2 are DFQATT and SNEGSKA (reference sequence). The CDR3 region has the DNA TGCAGTGCTAGTGGGGGTAGCGGGAGAACAGATACGCAGTATTTT. Amino acids: CSASGGSGRTDTQYF.

The chain carries TRBV28 and TRBJ2-1; TRBD1 aligns across 8 bases. V lost 6 bases to trimming and J lost 8 bases; unmatched junction nucleotides: 6. CDR3 length: 13 amino acids. The germline V gene has CDR1 MDHEN and CDR2 SYDVKM. The CDR3 reads CASRGVDRDEQFF. DNA of the CDR3: TGTGCCAGCAGGGGGGTGGACAGGGATGAGCAGTTCTTC.

The chain recombines TRBV27 with TRBJ1-2, with D perhaps matching TRBD1 (6 bases). V lost 6 bases and J lost 8, with 13 bases in between. Germline values: CDR1 MNHEY, CDR2 SMNVEV (reference sequence). The CDR3 runs 12 residues. CDR3 residues: CASRADRYGYTF. The CDR3 nucleotides read TGTGCCAGCAGAGCGGACAGATACGGCTACACCTTC.

The CDR3 DNA reads as TGTGCCAGTAGCCCCGATAGAGGAAGTTCACCCCTCCACTTT. Amino acid sequence: CASSPDRGSSPLHF. The rearrangement links TRBV19 to TRBJ1-6; no clear D gene. Between the trimmed V and J ends, which lost 6 bases and 9 bases, there was a span of 15 bases. The CDR3 length is 14 residues. Looked up from germline, CDR1 is LNHDA and CDR2 is SQIVND (reference sequence).

The chain is built from TRBV11-2 and TRBJ1-5; D call uncertain. Germline loops: CDR1 SGHAT, CDR2 FQNNGV. V shed 0 bases and J shed 7 bases, with 7 bases lying between them. The CDR3 loop spans 13 amino acids. In DNA, the CDR3 is TGTGCCAGCAGCTTAGACTTCAGACAGCCCCAGCATTTT. As protein: CASSLDFRQPQHF.

The chain combines TRBV6-5 with TRBJ2-7; TRBD1 matches at 8 bases. V gave up 5 bases and J gave up 6 bases; unmatched junction bases: 9. Germline CDR1 and CDR2: MNHEY and SVGAGI. The CDR3 is 14 amino acids. The CDR3: CASSTGQGGGEQYF. The DNA for the CDR3 is TGTGCCAGCAGTACCGGACAGGGAGGAGGCGAGCAGTACTTC.

This sequence joins TRBV29-1 and TRBJ2-1; D not certain. Trimming pared 3 bases from V and 8 bases from J, leaving 8 bases between. The CDR3 covers 11 residues. Germline V gene data show CDR1 as SQVTM and CDR2 as ANQGSEA. The CDR3 protein is CSVEHYDEQFF. The CDR3, as DNA: TGCAGCGTTGAGCACTATGATGAGCAGTTCTTC.

The genes are TRBV19 and TRBJ2-7, with a possible D match to TRBD2 (7 bases). The CDR3 is 14 amino acids. The germline V gene encodes CDR1 LNHDA and CDR2 SQIVND (reference sequence). The V and J ends lost 3 bases and 4 bases respectively, with 13 bases between them. CDR3 nucleotide sequence: TGTGCCAGTAGTATCGGGGGGCAACAATACGAGCAGTACTTC. Residues: CASSIGGQQYEQYF.

The rearrangement uses TRBV30 and TRBJ2-7; tentatively, D is TRBD1 (6 bases). CDR1 is GTSNPN, CDR2 SVGIG, per germline (reference sequence). This CDR3 contains 14 residues. V was clipped by 0 bases and J by 9 bases, with 18 bases between them. The CDR3 sequence: CAWSVPNWGRGQYF. CDR3 DNA: TGTGCCTGGAGTGTACCGAACTGGGGCAGGGGGCAGTACTTC. The full variable domain, completed using reference TRBV30 and TRBJ2-7, is SQTIHQWPATLVQPVGSPLSLECTVEGTSNPNLYWYRQAAGRGLQLLFYSVGIGQISSEVPQNLSASRPQDRQFILSSKKLLLSDSGFYLCAWSVPNWGRGQYFGPGTRLTVT.

V usage is TRBV11-2 and J usage is TRBJ1-3; D possibly corresponds to TRBD1 (6 bases). This CDR3 is built from 14 residues. Germline V CDR1 and CDR2: SGHAT, FQNNGV. V gave up 4 bases and J gave up 2 bases, with 9 bases separating them. CDR3 DNA: TGTGCCAGCAGCTCCCGACAGGCTGGAAACACCATATATTTT. It encodes CASSSRQAGNTIYF.

This chain links TRBV5-1 with TRBJ1-2, with 9 bases that match TRBD1. Germline lookup yields CDR1 SGHRS and CDR2 YFSETQ. V shed 1 base and J 4 bases; nucleotides not matched to a gene: 2. This CDR3 has 14 residues. CDR3 in amino acids: CASSLSGQGYGYTF. As DNA, the CDR3 is TGCGCCAGCAGCTTGTCGGGACAGGGCTATGGCTACACCTTC.

V and J are TRBV7-8 and TRBJ2-7; D ambiguous. V lost 6 bases and J lost 5, with 8 bases in between. This CDR3 is 11 amino acids long. Germline V gene sequence: CDR1 SGHVS, CDR2 FQNEAQ. As DNA, the CDR3 is TGTGCCAGCAGGGAGAATAACGAGCAGTACTTC. This gives the protein CASRENNEQYF.

The chain couples TRBV6-2 or TRBV6-3 to TRBJ2-7; 9 bases align to TRBD1. J lost 2 bases, V lost 2 bases, and 4 bases had no gene match. The germline CDR1 and CDR2 sequences are MNHEY and SVGEGT. The CDR3 is 15 amino acids. The CDR3 loop is CASSYEGQGPYEQYF. The CDR3 nucleotides read TGTGCCAGCAGTTACGAGGGACAGGGTCCCTACGAGCAGTACTTC.

This clone was observed a handful of times. The chain combines TRBV3-1 (or the pseudogene TRBV3-2) with TRBJ2-2; 11 bases match TRBD2. After removal of 0 bases from V and 4 bases from J, the junction contained 7 bases not matched to a gene. CDR3 size: 18 residues. In germline, CDR1 is LGHDT, CDR2 YNNKEL (reference sequence). CDR3 sequence reads: CASSQEGLAGGSTGELFF. For the CDR3, the DNA is TGTGCCAGCAGCCAAGAAGGGCTAGCGGGAGGCTCCACCGGGGAGCTGTTTTTT.

The V and J genes are TRBV30 and TRBJ2-7, with D tentatively TRBD1 (5 bases). V shed 0 bases and J shed 4 bases, with 13 bases lying between them. CDR1 is GTSNPN and CDR2 is SVGIG in the germline V gene (reference sequence). The CDR3 sequence is 14 residues long. CDR3 residues: CAWSVPAGWYEQYF. The CDR3 DNA reads as TGTGCCTGGAGTGTACCGGCAGGGTGGTACGAGCAGTACTTC.

This sequence joins TRBV3-1 (or the pseudogene TRBV3-2) and TRBJ1-2; 9 nucleotides align to TRBD1. With V trimmed by 4 bases and J by 5 bases, 8 bases remained unmatched. This CDR3 has 15 residues. Germline CDR1 LGHDT, CDR2 YNNKEL (reference sequence). This chain's CDR3 is CASSPHRGQEYGYTF. The CDR3 coding sequence is TGTGCCAGCAGCCCCCACAGGGGGCAGGAGTATGGCTACACCTTC.

The chain uses TRBV6-2 or TRBV6-3 and TRBJ1-2, with 12 bases matching TRBD1. Germline V lookup: CDR1 MNHEY, CDR2 SVGEGT. CDR3 length equals 14 residues. After removal of 6 bases from V and 6 bases from J, the junction contained 5 bases not matched to a gene. The CDR3 DNA follows: TGTGCCAGCAGCTCCGGGACAGGGGGCCATGGCTACACCTTC. It yields the protein CASSSGTGGHGYTF.

This clone was detected a few times. The genes are TRBV4-2 and TRBJ1-1; 9 bases map to TRBD1. CDR3 length: 13 amino acids. V dropped 4 bases and J dropped 11; count of bases not matched to a gene: 8. CDR1 is LGHNA, CDR2 YNFKEQ, per germline. The CDR3 here is CASSRDRGDDAFF. The CDR3 DNA reads as TGTGCCAGCAGCCGAGACAGGGGGGATGATGCTTTCTTT.

CDR3 in amino acids: CSVAQGPGNTIYF. The CDR3 DNA follows: TGCAGCGTTGCACAGGGCCCTGGAAACACCATATATTTT. The V and J genes are TRBV29-1 and TRBJ1-3; a weak D match, TRBD1 (6 bases). Looked up from germline, CDR1 is SQVTM and CDR2 is ANQGSEA. This CDR3 is 13 amino acids long. Trimming stripped 4 bases from V and 2 bases from J, with 9 bases between.

This clone has only a few counts. The rearrangement joins TRBV7-9 to TRBJ2-7; no clear D gene. V lost 5 bases, J lost 6 bases, and 14 bases lay in between. The CDR3 loop spans 13 amino acids. Germline V CDR1 and CDR2: SEHNR, FQNEAQ (reference sequence). DNA for the CDR3: TGTGCCAGCAGCCACGAATCGCGTCTCGAGCAGTACTTC. This gives the protein CASSHESRLEQYF.

The CDR3 bases are TGTGCCAGCAGCCGGGGACAGGGTGATGAAAAACTGTTTTTT. It specifies CASSRGQGDEKLFF. The chain uses TRBV11-1 and TRBJ1-4; TRBD1 matches at 9 bases. Germline V lookup: CDR1 SGHAT, CDR2 FQDESV (reference sequence). This CDR3 comprises 14 residues. V dropped 5 bases and J dropped 6; count of bases not matched to a gene: 4.

This chain uses TRBV19 with TRBJ2-1; 9 nucleotides agree with TRBD1. Unmatched junction bases numbered 14, after V lost 4 bases and J lost 7 bases. The CDR3 is made up of 17 amino acids. Looked up from germline, CDR1 is LNHDA and CDR2 is SQIVND (reference sequence). The CDR3 DNA reads as TGTGCCAGTAGTACCCAAGGCCCGGGACAGGGCCGGAATGAGCAGTTCTTC. It translates to CASSTQGPGQGRNEQFF.

The J gene is TRBJ2-7, the V gene TRBV3-1 (or the pseudogene TRBV3-2); TRBD2 is a possible D gene (6 bases). The CDR3 totals 15 residues. Germline V lookup: CDR1 LGHDT, CDR2 YNNKEL (reference sequence). V gave up 0 bases and J gave up 4 bases, with 13 bases separating them. The CDR3 nucleotides read TGTGCCAGCAGCCAAGAGCGGGGTTGGGGATACGAGCAGTACTTC. This gives the protein CASSQERGWGYEQYF.